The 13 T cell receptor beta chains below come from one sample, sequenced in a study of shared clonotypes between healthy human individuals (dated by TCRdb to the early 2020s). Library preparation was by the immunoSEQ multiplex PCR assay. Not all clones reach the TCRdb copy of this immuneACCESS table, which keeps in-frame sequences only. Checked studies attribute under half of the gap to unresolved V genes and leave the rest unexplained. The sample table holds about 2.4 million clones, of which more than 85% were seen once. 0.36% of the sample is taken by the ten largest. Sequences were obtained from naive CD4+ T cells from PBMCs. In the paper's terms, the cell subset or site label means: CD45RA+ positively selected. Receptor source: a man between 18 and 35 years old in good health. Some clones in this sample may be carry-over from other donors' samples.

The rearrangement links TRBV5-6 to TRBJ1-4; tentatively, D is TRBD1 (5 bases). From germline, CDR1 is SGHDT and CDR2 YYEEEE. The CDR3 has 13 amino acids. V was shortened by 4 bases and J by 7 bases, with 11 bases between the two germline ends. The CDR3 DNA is TGTGCCAGCAGCGCAGACAGATTTGAAAAACTGTTTTTT. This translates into CASSADRFEKLFF.

The DNA of the CDR3 is TGTGCCAGCAGAAAGGACAGTGCGGCCACTGAAGCTTTCTTT. Protein product: CASRKDSAATEAFF. The chain couples TRBV7-9 to TRBJ1-1; a possible D gene is TRBD1 (6 bases). The CDR3 contains 14 residues. The V and J ends lost 6 bases and 4 bases respectively, with 15 bases between them. Germline V gene sequence: CDR1 SEHNR, CDR2 FQNEAQ (reference sequence).

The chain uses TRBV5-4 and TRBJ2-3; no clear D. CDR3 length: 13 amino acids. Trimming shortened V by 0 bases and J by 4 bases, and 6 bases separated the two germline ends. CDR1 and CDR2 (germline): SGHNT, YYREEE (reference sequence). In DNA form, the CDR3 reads TGTGCCAGCAGCTTGGAAGTGGCAGATACGCAGTATTTT. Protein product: CASSLEVADTQYF.

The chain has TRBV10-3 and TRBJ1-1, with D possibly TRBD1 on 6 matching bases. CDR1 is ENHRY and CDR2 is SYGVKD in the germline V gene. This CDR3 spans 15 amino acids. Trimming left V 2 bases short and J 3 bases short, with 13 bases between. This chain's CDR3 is CAISETGPGDTEAFF. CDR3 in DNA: TGTGCCATCAGTGAGACCGGGCCAGGGGACACTGAAGCTTTCTTT.

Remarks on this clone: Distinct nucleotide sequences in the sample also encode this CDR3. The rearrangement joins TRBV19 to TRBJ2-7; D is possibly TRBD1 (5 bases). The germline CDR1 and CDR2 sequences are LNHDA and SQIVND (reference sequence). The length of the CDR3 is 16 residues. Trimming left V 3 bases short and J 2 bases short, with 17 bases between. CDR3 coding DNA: TGTGCCAGTAGTATCCTTAGGGGAAGTCCCACCTACGAGCAGTACTTC. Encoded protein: CASSILRGSPTYEQYF.

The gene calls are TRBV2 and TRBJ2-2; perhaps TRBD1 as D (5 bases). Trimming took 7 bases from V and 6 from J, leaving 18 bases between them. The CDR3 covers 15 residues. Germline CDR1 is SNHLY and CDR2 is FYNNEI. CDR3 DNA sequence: TGTGCCAGCACCCCGGGTCGACAGAGTCCCGGGGAGCTGTTTTTT. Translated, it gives CASTPGRQSPGELFF. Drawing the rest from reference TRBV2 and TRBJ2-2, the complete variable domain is EPEVTQTPSHQVTQMGQEVILRCVPISNHLYFYWYRQILGQKVEFLVSFYNNEISEKSEIFDDQFSVERPDGSNFTLKIRSTKLEDSAMYFCASTPGRQSPGELFFGEGSRLTVL.

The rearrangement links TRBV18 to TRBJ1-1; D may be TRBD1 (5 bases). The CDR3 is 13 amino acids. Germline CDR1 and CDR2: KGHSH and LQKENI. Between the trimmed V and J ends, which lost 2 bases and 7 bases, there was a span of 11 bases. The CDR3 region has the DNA TGTGCCAGCTCACCAGGGACGTGGGGTGAAGCTTTCTTT. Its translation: CASSPGTWGEAFF. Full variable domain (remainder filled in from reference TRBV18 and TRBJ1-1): NAGVMQNPRHLVRRRGQEARLRCSPMKGHSHVYWYRQLPEEGLKFMVYLQKENIIDESGMPKERFSAEFPKEGPSILRIQQVVRGDSAAYFCASSPGTWGEAFFGQGTRLTVV.

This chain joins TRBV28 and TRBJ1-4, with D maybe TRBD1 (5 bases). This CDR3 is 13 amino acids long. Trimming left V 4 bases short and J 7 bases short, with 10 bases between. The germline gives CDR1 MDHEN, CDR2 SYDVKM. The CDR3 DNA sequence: TGTGCCAGCAGTTGGGGGGTTAGTGAAAAACTGTTTTTT. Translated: CASSWGVSEKLFF.

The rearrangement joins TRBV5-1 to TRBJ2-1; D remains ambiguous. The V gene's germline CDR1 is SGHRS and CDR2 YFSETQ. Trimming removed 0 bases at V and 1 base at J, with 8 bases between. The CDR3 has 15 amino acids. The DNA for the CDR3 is TGCGCCAGCAGCTTGGATTCTCCATCCTACAATGAGCAGTTCTTC. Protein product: CASSLDSPSYNEQFF.

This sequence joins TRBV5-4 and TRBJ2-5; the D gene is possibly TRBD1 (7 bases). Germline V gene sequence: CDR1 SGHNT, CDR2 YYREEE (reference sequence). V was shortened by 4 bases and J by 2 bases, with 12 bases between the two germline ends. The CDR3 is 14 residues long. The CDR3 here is CASSAGQPQETQYF. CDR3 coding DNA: TGTGCCAGCAGCGCGGGACAGCCGCAAGAGACCCAGTACTTC.

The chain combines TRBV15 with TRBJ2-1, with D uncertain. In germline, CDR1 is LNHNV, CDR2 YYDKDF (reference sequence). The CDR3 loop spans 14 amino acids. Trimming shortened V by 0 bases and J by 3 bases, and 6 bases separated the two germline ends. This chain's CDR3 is CATSREAYYNEQFF. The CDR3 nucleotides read TGTGCCACCAGCAGAGAAGCATACTACAATGAGCAGTTCTTC.

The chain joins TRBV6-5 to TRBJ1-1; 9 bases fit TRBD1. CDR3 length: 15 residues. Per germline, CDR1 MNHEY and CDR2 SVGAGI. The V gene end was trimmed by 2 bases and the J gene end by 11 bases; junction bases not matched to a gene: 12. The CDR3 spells CASSYLGTGRVSAFF. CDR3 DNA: TGTGCCAGCAGTTACCTAGGGACAGGGAGAGTTTCGGCTTTCTTT.

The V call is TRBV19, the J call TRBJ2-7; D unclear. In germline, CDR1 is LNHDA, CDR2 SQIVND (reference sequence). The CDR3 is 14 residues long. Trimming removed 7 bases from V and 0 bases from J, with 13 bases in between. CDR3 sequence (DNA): TGTGCCAGTATGAGGAGCACCATCTCCTACGAGCAGTACTTC. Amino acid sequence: CASMRSTISYEQYF.